This T cell receptor beta chain emerged from a study of blood T cell repertoires in COVID-19. Using immunoSEQ multiplex PCR, the repertoire was profiled, and TCRdb retains in-frame clones only, with some absent. The sample has 200,000 to 300,000 clones, roughly 88% seen once. This CDR3 contains 16 residues. Losses at the gene ends were 4 bases for V and 1 base for J; bases not matched to a gene: 10. Germline lookup yields CDR1 SGDLS and CDR2 YYNGEE. The source is a woman under 40 with COVID-19, enrolled during active disease. The V gene is TRBV9, the J gene TRBJ2-5; 7 nucleotides agree with TRBD2. Sequenced material: peripheral blood. This chain's CDR3 is CASSPRTRFPQETQYF. CDR3 DNA sequence: TGTGCCAGCAGCCCCCGGACTAGGTTCCCCCAAGAGACCCAGTACTTC.